These 18 T cell receptor beta chains were all obtained from the same sample, sequenced in a study of blood T cell repertoires in COVID-19. Clones were sequenced by immunoSEQ multiplex PCR, and TCRdb holds only the in-frame ones, with some missing. Counted here are around 88,000 clones, over 75% occurring once; the ten biggest clones make up about 4.3%. Sequencing was done on a sample of peripheral blood. The receptors were sampled from a man in his sixties with acute or convalescent COVID-19.

V and J are TRBV2 and TRBJ2-3; 7 positions agree with TRBD1. CDR3 length: 16 residues. The germline gives CDR1 SNHLY, CDR2 FYNNEI. With 5 bases clipped from V and 2 bases from J, the junction kept 10 bases outside the gene matches. CDR3 sequence: CASSSPRDRNTDTQYF. The CDR3 DNA follows: TGTGCCAGCAGTTCACCTCGGGACAGAAACACAGATACGCAGTATTTT.

The sample holds one count of this clone. The chain recombines TRBV3-1 (or the pseudogene TRBV3-2) with TRBJ2-1; no firm D call. There are 16 residues in the CDR3. Per germline, CDR1 LGHDT and CDR2 YNNKEL (reference sequence). V was clipped by 0 bases and J by 2 bases, with 11 bases between them. As DNA, the CDR3 is TGTGCCAGCAGCCAAGATCAGGCTCAAACCTACAATGAGCAGTTCTTC. Its translation is CASSQDQAQTYNEQFF.

J is TRBJ2-1 and V is TRBV7-9, with TRBD1 matching over 8 bases. Germline loops: CDR1 SEHNR, CDR2 FQNEAQ (reference sequence). This CDR3 contains 15 residues. V lost 6 bases, J lost 7 bases, and 11 bases stayed unmatched. The CDR3 spells CASSNRQGSGNEQFF. The CDR3 DNA is TGTGCCAGCAGTAACAGACAGGGGTCAGGGAATGAGCAGTTCTTC.

The V gene is TRBV11-3, the J gene TRBJ2-7; 7 positions agree with TRBD2. Germline lookup yields CDR1 SGHNT and CDR2 YENEEA. This CDR3 comprises 14 residues. J gave up 4 bases and V 1 base, and 4 bases lay outside the gene matches. The DNA for the CDR3 is TGTGCCAGCAGCTTAGGCGGGAGTGGGTACGAGCAGTACTTC. It translates to CASSLGGSGYEQYF.

The chain has TRBV28 and TRBJ2-7; 10 nucleotides align to TRBD2. The CDR3 loop spans 15 amino acids. Germline V gene lookup returns CDR1 MDHEN and CDR2 SYDVKM. V dropped 5 bases and J dropped 1; count of bases not matched to a gene: 5. Here the CDR3 DNA reads TGTGCCAGCAGTAATAGCGGGAGGTTATCCTACGAGCAGTACTTC. Translation: CASSNSGRLSYEQYF.

The rearrangement joins TRBV27 to TRBJ1-5; perhaps TRBD1 as D (6 bases). CDR3 size: 17 residues. Germline V CDR1 and CDR2: MNHEY, SMNVEV (reference sequence). The ends were cut back, 6 bases at V and 4 bases at J, with 22 bases in the middle. The CDR3 spells CASRRLSPTGLNQPQHF. In DNA, the CDR3 is TGTGCCAGCAGAAGGCTCTCTCCCACAGGGTTAAATCAGCCCCAGCATTTT.

For the CDR3, the DNA is TGCGCCAGCAGCCGAACGTACAGGGATGCGGCCTACGAGCAGTACTTC. It specifies CASSRTYRDAAYEQYF. The V call is TRBV4-1, the J call TRBJ2-7, with D possibly being TRBD1 (6 bases). Germline CDR1 reads MGHRA; CDR2 reads YSYEKL. V was shortened by 4 bases and J by 2 bases, with 18 bases between the two germline ends. The length of the CDR3 is 16 residues.

The chain is built from TRBV7-9 and TRBJ2-5, with 8 bases identical to TRBD1. Germline V lookup: CDR1 SEHNR, CDR2 FQNEAQ (reference sequence). This CDR3 comprises 15 residues. Trimming took 7 bases from V and 0 from J; bases not matched to a gene: 7. CDR3 amino acids: CASNLLQGDQETQYF. The CDR3 nucleotides read TGTGCCAGCAACCTATTACAGGGGGACCAAGAGACCCAGTACTTC.

This rearrangement joins TRBV3-1 (or the pseudogene TRBV3-2) to TRBJ2-7; no reliable D call. This CDR3 spans 12 amino acids. Germline values: CDR1 LGHDT, CDR2 YNNKEL (reference sequence). V was pared by 1 base and J by 2 bases, with 3 bases between. The CDR3 sequence is CASSQVAYEQYF. The CDR3 DNA sequence: TGTGCCAGCAGCCAAGTAGCCTACGAGCAGTACTTC.

V usage is TRBV6-5 and J usage is TRBJ2-7; TRBD2 agrees at 15 bases. Germline loops: CDR1 MNHEY, CDR2 SVGAGI. V dropped 1 base and J dropped 4; count of bases not matched to a gene: 2. The CDR3 sequence is 16 residues long. CDR3 DNA sequence: TGTGCCAGCAGTTACTGGACTAGCGGGGGGGCTTACGAGCAGTACTTC. Its translation: CASSYWTSGGAYEQYF.

The chain couples TRBV16 to TRBJ2-3; D is uncertain. Trimming stripped 1 base from V and 2 bases from J, with 7 bases between. The CDR3 length is 14 residues. Germline-derived CDR1 and CDR2 are KGHSY and FQNENV. CDR3 amino acids: CASSQLSNTDTQYF. The CDR3 DNA is TGTGCCAGCAGCCAATTGTCTAACACAGATACGCAGTATTTT.

CDR3 loop: CASSVGTGVITDTQYF. DNA for the CDR3: TGTGCCAGCAGTGTAGGGACAGGGGTAATAACAGATACGCAGTATTTT. The V gene is TRBV6-1, the J gene TRBJ2-3; TRBD1 matches 10 bases. The J segment lost 3 bases and the V segment lost 4 bases, leaving 7 bases of the junction unmatched. The CDR3 contains 16 residues. Per germline, CDR1 MNHNS and CDR2 SASEGT.

The rearrangement joins TRBV15 to TRBJ1-2; 7 bases line up with TRBD1. This CDR3 has 14 amino acids. J lost 4 bases, V lost 5 bases, and 7 bases had no gene match. Per germline, CDR1 LNHNV and CDR2 YYDKDF (reference sequence). CDR3 nucleotide sequence: TGTGCCACCAGCGGAACAGGGGCGACCTATGGCTACACCTTC. It encodes CATSGTGATYGYTF.

The rearrangement joins TRBV7-9 to TRBJ2-3; no reliable D call. Germline V gives CDR1 SEHNR, CDR2 FQNEAQ (reference sequence). The V and J ends lost 2 bases and 2 bases respectively, with 8 bases between them. The CDR3 contains 14 residues. In DNA form, the CDR3 reads TGTGCCAGCAGCTTACGCGGTTCCACAGATACGCAGTATTTT. Protein sequence: CASSLRGSTDTQYF.

The chain combines TRBV3-1 (or the pseudogene TRBV3-2) with TRBJ1-5, with TRBD1 matching over 7 bases. This CDR3 is built from 18 residues. Trimming cost V 0 bases and J 2 bases; bases outside gene matches: 10. Germline lookup yields CDR1 LGHDT and CDR2 YNNKEL (reference sequence). In nucleotides, the CDR3 is TGTGCCAGCAGCCAAGATCGCCCTAACAGGGGACGCAATCAGCCCCAGCATTTT. This codes for CASSQDRPNRGRNQPQHF.

This clone was seen many times. The gene calls are TRBV25-1 and TRBJ1-3, with a possible D match to TRBD1 (5 bases). The germline gives CDR1 MGHDK, CDR2 SYGVNS. V gave up 3 bases and J gave up 5 bases, with 14 bases separating them. The CDR3 consists of 15 residues. CDR3 nucleotide sequence: TGTGCCAGCAGTGAGACCGTGGGGCAGAGAAACACCATATATTTT. It encodes CASSETVGQRNTIYF.

This chain connects TRBV19 to TRBJ1-5; TRBD1 aligns across 12 bases. This CDR3 has 14 residues. V lost 5 bases to trimming and J lost 6 bases; unmatched junction nucleotides: 2. The V gene's germline CDR1 is LNHDA and CDR2 SQIVND (reference sequence). This CDR3 reads CASSGTGGFQPQHF. The CDR3 DNA reads as TGTGCCAGTAGTGGGACAGGGGGCTTTCAGCCCCAGCATTTT.

This clone has just a few counts. The chain is built from TRBV5-4 and TRBJ1-1, with 10 bases aligning to TRBD1. Germline lookup yields CDR1 SGHNT and CDR2 YYREEE (reference sequence). This CDR3 comprises 15 residues. V lost 2 bases to trimming and J lost 6 bases; unmatched junction nucleotides: 7. CDR3 protein: CASSLKGQGDPEAFF. CDR3 DNA: TGTGCCAGCAGCTTAAAAGGACAGGGGGACCCTGAAGCTTTCTTT. Based on the CDR3 plus reference TRBV5-4 and TRBJ1-1, the full variable domain is ETGVTQSPTHLIKTRGQQVTLRCSSQSGHNTVSWYQQALGQGPQFIFQYYREEENGRGNFPPRFSGLQFPNYSSELNVNALELDDSALYLCASSLKGQGDPEAFFGQGTRLTVV.